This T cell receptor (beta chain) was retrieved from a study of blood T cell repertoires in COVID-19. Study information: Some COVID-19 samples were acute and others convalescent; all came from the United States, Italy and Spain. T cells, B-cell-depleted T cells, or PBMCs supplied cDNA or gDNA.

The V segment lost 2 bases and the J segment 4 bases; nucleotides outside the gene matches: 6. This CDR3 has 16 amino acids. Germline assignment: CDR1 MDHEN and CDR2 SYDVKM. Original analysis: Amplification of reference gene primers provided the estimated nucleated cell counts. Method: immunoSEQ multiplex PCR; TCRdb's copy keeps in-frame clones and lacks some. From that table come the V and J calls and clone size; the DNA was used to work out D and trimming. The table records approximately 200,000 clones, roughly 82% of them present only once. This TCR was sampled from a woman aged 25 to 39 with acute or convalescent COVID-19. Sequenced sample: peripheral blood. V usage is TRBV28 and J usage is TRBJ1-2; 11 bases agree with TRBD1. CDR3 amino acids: CASSLRTGGGGYGYTF. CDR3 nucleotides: TGTGCCAGCAGTTTACGGACAGGGGGCGGGGGCTATGGCTACACCTTC.